A selection of T cell receptor beta chains follows, all from one sample in a study of graft-versus-host responses after intestinal transplantation. TCRdb's table, derived via immunoSEQ multiplex PCR, lists solely in-frame clones and lacks some. This sample has 80,000 to 100,000 clones, with about 93% found just once. What these receptors recognize is not known. The specimen comprised unstimulated CD4+ T cells sorted from spleen or lymph node cells, sampled before intestinal transplant. These receptors were taken from a human donor who received an intestinal transplant. The CDR3 runs from the conserved cysteine through the conserved F or W.

>TRBV6-6|14
CASRTSGPQETQYF
>TRBV7-6|14
CASSPGSFTGELFF
>TRBV14|15
CASSPPGGVRETQYF
>TRBV19|14
CASSPRRGVTEAFF
>TRBV6-1|15
CASSGRPPFNYGYTF
>TRBV5-1|14
CASSFGSSYNEQFF
>TRBV6-1|15
CASSAGTGGNQPQHF
>TRBV5-1|14
CASSPDRRGYIQYF
>TRBV6-5|15
CASNLAGALTDTQYF
>TRBV7-9|17
CASSRTQGFADNSPLHF
>TRBV5-1|14
CASSFGTINEKLFF
>TRBV10-1|15
CASTGDRDMRNEQFF
>TRBV7-9|12
CASSLRRETQYF
>TRBV19|14
CASSQQGSTDTQYF
>TRBV5-4|16
CASSLLLLSSYNEQFF
>TRBV10-3|13
CAIQQSNNSPLHF
>TRBV2|12
CASSRLVNEQFF
>TRBV6-1|14
CASSEVQGVQPQHF
>TRBV5-1|14
CASSETQGAGELFF
>TRBV6-1|13
CASSPNRGHEQYF
>TRBV7-3|13
CASSLRFGDTQYF
>TRBV6-5|15
CASSYSNRLAYEQYF
>TRBV5-1|14
CASSMTGRNTEAFF
>TRBV25-1|15
CASSEPGTVTDTQYF